One and the same sample provided the 25 T cell receptor beta chains below, sequenced in a study of human T cells and chemical hapten exposure. Documented time point: patch test 3, about 24 weeks after DPC sensitization. Stated treatment: therapeutic diphenylcyclopropenone sensitization with weekly scalp DPC. One entry per CDR3 protein, called by TCRdb with MiXCR from the RACE reads. The repertoire holds under 200,000 distinct CDR3 sequences, with about a quarter as singletons. The source material was whole blood, sampled in connection with sensitization to the hapten diphenylcyclopropenone (DPC). The receptors were sampled from a woman under 30 with alopecia areata. Some clones in this sample may be carry-over from other donors' samples.

The chain recombines TRBV3-1 with TRBJ2-5, with D unresolved. The CDR3 is made up of 15 amino acids. The V and J ends lost 0 bases and 4 bases respectively, with 12 bases between them. Germline V gene data show CDR1 as LGHDT and CDR2 as YNNKEL (reference sequence). The CDR3 loop reads CASSQDILVGETQYF. DNA of the CDR3: TGTGCCAGCAGCCAAGATATCTTGGTTGGAGAGACCCAGTACTTC.

The rearrangement joins TRBV28 to TRBJ1-1; TRBD1 matches at 8 bases. Germline trimming cut 5 bases from V and 9 bases from J; bases unmatched to any gene: 11. CDR3 length: 14 amino acids. From germline, CDR1 is MDHEN and CDR2 SYDVKM. The CDR3 here is CASSPGTGTLKAFF. For the CDR3, the DNA is TGTGCCAGCAGTCCCGGGACAGGAACACTGAAAGCTTTCTTT.

This clonotype was detected only a few times. The J gene is TRBJ1-1, the V gene TRBV4-3; D unresolved. V gave up 1 base and J gave up 8 bases, with 8 bases separating them. Germline V lookup: CDR1 LGHNA, CDR2 YSLEER. The CDR3 is 12 amino acids. The CDR3 DNA follows: TGCGCCAGCAGCCAAGGTCCGGGGGAAGCTTTCTTT. It specifies CASSQGPGEAFF.

V and J are TRBV21-1 and TRBJ1-2; TRBD1, the D gene given by the table, was not confirmed from the DNA. TRBV21-1 is tagged as a pseudogene. The CDR3 is 14 residues long. The CDR3 region has the DNA TGTGCCAGCAGCGGCCGGGACGCAAACTATGGCTACACCTTC. It specifies CASSGRDANYGYTF.

The gene calls are TRBV19 and TRBJ2-6; TRBD2 might be the D (5 bases). Looked up from germline, CDR1 is LNHDA and CDR2 is SQIVND (reference sequence). Trimming removed 10 bases at V and 7 bases at J, with 23 bases between. The CDR3 is 16 amino acids. CDR3 protein: CATEAWEWGSANVLTF. The CDR3 region has the DNA TGTGCCACCGAGGCTTGGGAGTGGGGTAGCGCCAACGTCCTGACTTTC.

The chain recombines TRBV29-1 with TRBJ2-3, with D maybe TRBD1 (8 bases). This CDR3 region has 16 residues. Trimming pared 8 bases from V and 0 bases from J, leaving 21 bases between. CDR1 is SQVTM, CDR2 ANQGSEA, per germline. Here the CDR3 reads CSMTGQGGFSTDTQYF. CDR3 DNA sequence: TGCAGCATGACCGGACAGGGAGGGTTTAGCACAGATACGCAGTATTTT.

The J gene is TRBJ2-2, the V gene TRBV15, with 8 bases lining up with TRBD2. J lost 6 bases, V lost 7 bases, and 10 bases had no gene match. The CDR3 covers 15 residues. Germline V CDR1 and CDR2: LNHNV, YYDKDF (reference sequence). CDR3 amino acids: CATNTGTSSSGELFF. CDR3 in DNA: TGTGCCACCAATACAGGGACTAGTTCTTCCGGGGAGCTGTTTTTT.

The genes are TRBV10-3 and TRBJ2-1, with a tentative D call TRBD2 (5 bases). The CDR3 totals 12 residues. Germline V lookup: CDR1 ENHRY, CDR2 SYGVKD. V was cut by 10 bases and J by 5 bases, with 12 bases left in between. The CDR3 DNA is TGTGCCACTGGACTCCTAAACAATGAGCAGTTCTTC. Translated: CATGLLNNEQFF.

V is TRBV10-3 and J is TRBJ2-7; no clear D. V lost 2 bases and J lost 6, with 8 bases in between. Germline V gives CDR1 ENHRY, CDR2 SYGVKD. This CDR3 is built from 12 residues. The DNA of the CDR3 is TGTGCCATCAGTGAGGACCCCGGCGAGCAGTACTTC. Translated, it gives CAISEDPGEQYF.

This chain connects TRBV4-1 to TRBJ2-7; 8 nucleotides match TRBD2. V was clipped by 1 base and J by 2 bases; unmatched bases: 10. CDR1 MGHRA and CDR2 YSYEKL come from the germline V gene. The CDR3 is made up of 17 amino acids. Here the CDR3 reads CASSQGSAGGSAYEQYF. The CDR3 coding sequence is TGCGCCAGCAGCCAAGGCTCTGCGGGAGGCTCGGCCTACGAGCAGTACTTC.

V is TRBV30 and J is TRBJ1-1; 8 nucleotides align to TRBD1. The junction had 4 bases not matched to a gene; V was cut back by 3 bases and J by 4 bases. The CDR3 loop spans 13 amino acids. CDR1 GTSNPN and CDR2 SVGIG come from the germline V gene (reference sequence). CDR3 in DNA: TGTGCCTGGAGAATTGACAGGGGCACTGAAGCTTTCTTT. Translation: CAWRIDRGTEAFF.

The CDR3 loop is CASSQIPGQGASTGELFF. The CDR3 bases are TGTGCCAGCAGCCAAATCCCGGGACAGGGGGCATCCACCGGGGAGCTGTTTTTT. V gene TRBV7-9 combines with J gene TRBJ2-2, with 12 positions matching TRBD1. This CDR3 comprises 18 residues. The V gene end was trimmed by 5 bases and the J gene end by 4 bases; junction bases not matched to a gene: 11. Germline V gives CDR1 SEHNR, CDR2 FQNEAQ (reference sequence).

This clonotype was picked up a small number of times. The chain recombines TRBV4-1 with TRBJ2-1; D remains unclear. The CDR3 runs to 15 residues. Germline CDR1 is MGHRA and CDR2 is YSYEKL. V lost 2 bases to trimming and J lost 1 base, with 9 bases between them. The CDR3 sequence: CASSQLGLSYNEQFF. The CDR3 region has the DNA TGCGCCAGCAGCCAACTGGGCCTATCCTACAATGAGCAGTTCTTC.

V and J are TRBV4-3 and TRBJ2-7; weak D call: TRBD1 (6 bases). Germline values: CDR1 LGHNA, CDR2 YSLEER. The V and J ends lost 2 bases and 1 base respectively, with 12 bases between them. The CDR3 loop spans 15 amino acids. The CDR3 region has the DNA TGCGCCAGCAGCCAAATGGCAGGGACATCCTACGAGCAGTACTTC. Protein: CASSQMAGTSYEQYF.

The rearrangement links TRBV9 to TRBJ1-2; TRBD1 matches at 8 bases. CDR3 size: 11 residues. The V segment lost 5 bases and the J segment 8 bases; nucleotides outside the gene matches: 2. Germline V lookup: CDR1 SGDLS, CDR2 YYNGEE. The CDR3 region has the DNA TGTGCCAGCAGGGGACAGGCGGGCTACACCTTC. This encodes CASRGQAGYTF.

This clonotype was counted only a few times. V is TRBV12-3 or TRBV12-4 and J is TRBJ1-5; TRBD1 aligns across 7 bases. Germline trimming cut 5 bases from V and 3 bases from J; bases unmatched to any gene: 4. CDR3 length equals 14 residues. CDR3 DNA: TGTGCCAGCAGTCCGACAGGGCCCAATCAGCCCCAGCATTTT. Protein sequence: CASSPTGPNQPQHF.

The chain carries TRBV20-1 and TRBJ2-3; the D is unclear. Trimming shortened V by 8 bases and J by 4 bases, and 10 bases separated the two germline ends. Germline V gives CDR1 DFQATT, CDR2 SNEGSKA (reference sequence). The CDR3 runs to 11 residues. CDR3 DNA sequence: TGCAGTTCTGCTGGGGCAGATACGCAGTATTTT. Residues: CSSAGADTQYF.

This clonotype was found a few times. The rearrangement joins TRBV7-2 to TRBJ1-5, with 8 nucleotides matching TRBD1. Germline CDR1 SGHTA, CDR2 FQGNSA. V trimming: 2 bases; J trimming: 7 bases; junction bases outside the gene matches: 16. This CDR3 is 18 amino acids long. The CDR3 here is CASSLSLEQGVGWQPQHF. The CDR3 DNA reads TGTGCCAGCAGCTTAAGTTTGGAACAGGGGGTAGGTTGGCAGCCCCAGCATTTT.

The count of this clonotype is one. This may arise from a read error, as a much more abundant clone is one base away. The CDR3 sequence: CASSFGHGASYEQYF. CDR3 bases: TGTGCCAGCAGCTTCGGACATGGGGCGAGTTACGAGCAGTACTTC. The V call is TRBV7-2, the J call TRBJ2-7, with a weak D call TRBD1 (5 bases). The CDR3 sequence is 15 residues long. Trimming shortened V by 3 bases and J by 4 bases, and 16 bases separated the two germline ends. Germline CDR1 and CDR2: SGHTA and FQGNSA.

The J gene is TRBJ1-4, the V gene TRBV20-1, with D unclear. This CDR3 spans 13 amino acids. The V end was cut by 4 bases, the J end by 2 bases, with 8 bases between. CDR1 DFQATT and CDR2 SNEGSKA come from the germline V gene (reference sequence). The DNA for the CDR3 is TGCAGTGCTACTCTAGGGACTAATGAAAAACTGTTTTTT. Translation gives CSATLGTNEKLFF.

This clonotype was seen a handful of times. The chain combines TRBV5-1 with TRBJ2-3; TRBD2 agrees at 8 bases. The V gene's germline CDR1 is SGHRS and CDR2 YFSETQ. With 4 bases clipped from V and 7 bases from J, the junction kept 8 bases outside the gene matches. The CDR3 has 14 residues. CDR3 DNA: TGCGCCAGCAGCCCCGGGGGGGGGCCGAATACGCAGTATTTT. Residues: CASSPGGGPNTQYF.

Only a few counts were recorded for this clonotype. V and J are TRBV3-1 and TRBJ2-1; no definite D call. This CDR3 region has 16 residues. Germline V gene lookup returns CDR1 LGHDT and CDR2 YNNKEL (reference sequence). V lost 0 bases and J lost 4, with 13 bases in between. The chain's CDR3 is CASSQDQVASYNEQFF. In nucleotides, the CDR3 is TGTGCCAGCAGCCAAGATCAGGTAGCTTCGTACAATGAGCAGTTCTTC.

The CDR3 DNA reads TGCAGTGCTGCCGGGACTAGTAGCTACAATGAGCAGTTCTTC. It translates to CSAAGTSSYNEQFF. The chain couples TRBV20-1 to TRBJ2-1, with 8 positions matching TRBD2. Germline CDR1 and CDR2: DFQATT and SNEGSKA (reference sequence). The CDR3 spans 14 residues. Germline trimming cut 5 bases from V and 3 bases from J; bases unmatched to any gene: 6.

The V gene is TRBV4-1, the J gene TRBJ2-7, with 9 bases lining up with TRBD1. V lost 5 bases to trimming and J lost 4 bases; unmatched junction nucleotides: 9. This CDR3 comprises 15 residues. Germline V lookup: CDR1 MGHRA, CDR2 YSYEKL. Here the CDR3 reads CASSSTGGKFYEQYF. The CDR3 region has the DNA TGCGCCAGCAGCTCGACAGGGGGTAAATTTTACGAGCAGTACTTC.

This clonotype was observed a handful of times. The V gene is TRBV25-1, the J gene TRBJ1-1; D is undetermined. Germline values: CDR1 MGHDK, CDR2 SYGVNS. V lost 2 bases to trimming and J lost 6 bases, with 10 bases between them. This CDR3 is 13 amino acids long. The CDR3 coding sequence is TGTGCCAGCAGTGAAGGCACTCCTCCTGAAGCTTTCTTT. This translates into CASSEGTPPEAFF. The entire variable domain, with the rest obtained from reference TRBV25-1 and TRBJ1-1, is as follows: EADIYQTPRYLVIGTGKKITLECSQTMGHDKMYWYQQDPGMELHLIHYSYGVNSTEKGDLSSESTVSRIRTEHFPLTLESARPSHTSQYLCASSEGTPPEAFFGQGTRLTVV.